This T cell receptor (beta chain) was documented in a study of breast tumors, draining lymph nodes, adjacent tissues. This clonotype occurred many times. The antigen is not known. One base away lies a much larger clone, so this may be a sequencing read error. The V gene's germline CDR1 is DFQATT and CDR2 SNEGSKA (reference sequence). The CDR3 length is 17 residues. V was trimmed by 1 base and J by 7 bases, leaving 23 bases between them. Axillary draining lymph nodes of breast cancer patients supplied the node samples. TCRdb processed the multiplex PCR reads anew with MiXCR; each CDR3 protein has one entry. This sample has fewer than 140,000 distinct CDR3 sequences, with about 29% found just once. Findings and caveats of the study: The lymph node origin of tumor T cells was framed as consistent with a hypothesis, not demonstrated. Luminal-like breast cancer showed significantly higher tumor–nontumor repertoire similarity than basal-like. Most tumor T cells seemingly derive from lymph node, then expand in tumor.

The sample taken for sequencing was axillary lymph node tissue. This TCR derives from a female donor with breast cancer. Some clones in this sample may be carry-over from other donors' samples. The chain joins TRBV20-1 to TRBJ2-1, with a tentative D call TRBD1 (5 bases). CDR3 sequence: CSARVGAGPTMLNEQFF. The CDR3 bases are TGCAGTGCTAGAGTAGGGGCAGGTCCCACGATGTTGAATGAGCAGTTCTTC.